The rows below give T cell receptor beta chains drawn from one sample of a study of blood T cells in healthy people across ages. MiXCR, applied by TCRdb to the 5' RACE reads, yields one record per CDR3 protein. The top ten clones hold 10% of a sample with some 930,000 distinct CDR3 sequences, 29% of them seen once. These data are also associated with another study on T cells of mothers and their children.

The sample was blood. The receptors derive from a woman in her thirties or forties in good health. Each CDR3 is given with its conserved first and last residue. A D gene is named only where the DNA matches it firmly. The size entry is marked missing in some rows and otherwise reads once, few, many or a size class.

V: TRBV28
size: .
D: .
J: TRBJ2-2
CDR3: CASSLLTANTGELFF
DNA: TGTGCCAGCAGTTTATTAACCGCGAACACCGGGGAGCTGTTTTTT

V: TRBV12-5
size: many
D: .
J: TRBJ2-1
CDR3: CASGLPGQINEQFF
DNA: TGTGCTAGTGGTTTGCCCGGACAGATCAATGAGCAGTTCTTC

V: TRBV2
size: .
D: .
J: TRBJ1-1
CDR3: CASSDPNRRNFEAFF
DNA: TGTGCCAGCAGTGATCCGAACAGGAGAAACTTCGAAGCTTTCTTT

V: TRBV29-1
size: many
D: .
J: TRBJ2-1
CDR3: CSVEPNEQFF
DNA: TGCAGCGTCGAACCCAATGAGCAGTTCTTC

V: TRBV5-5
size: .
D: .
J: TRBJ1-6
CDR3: CASRPVSGGRSSPLHF
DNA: TGTGCCAGCAGACCCGTCTCTGGGGGGCGAAGTTCACCCCTCCACTTT

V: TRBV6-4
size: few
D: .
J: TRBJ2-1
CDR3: CASSAEDYSNNEQFF
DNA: TGTGCCAGCAGTGCCGAGGACTACTCAAACAATGAGCAGTTCTTC

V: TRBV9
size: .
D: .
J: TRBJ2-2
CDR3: CASSVDATEYTGELFF
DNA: TGTGCCAGCAGCGTAGACGCGACAGAATACACCGGGGAGCTGTTTTTT

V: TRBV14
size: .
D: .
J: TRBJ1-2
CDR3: CASSQESEGAGYTF
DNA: TGTGCCAGCAGCCAAGAAAGCGAAGGGGCTGGCTACACCTTC

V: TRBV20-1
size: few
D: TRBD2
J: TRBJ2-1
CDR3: CSAPLLAGGANEQFF
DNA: TGCAGTGCTCCCTTGCTAGCGGGGGGGGCCAATGAGCAGTTCTTC

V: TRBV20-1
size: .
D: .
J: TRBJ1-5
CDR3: CSSAAGDQPQHF
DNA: TGCTCCTCCGCCGCGGGCGATCAGCCCCAGCATTTT

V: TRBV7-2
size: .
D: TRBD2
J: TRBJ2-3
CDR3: CASSLNSGGAKDTQYF
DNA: TGTGCCAGCAGCCTAAATAGCGGGGGGGCAAAAGATACGCAGTATTTT

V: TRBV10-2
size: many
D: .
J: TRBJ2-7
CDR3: CASAEPTGYPSYEQYF
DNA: TGCGCCAGCGCCGAACCTACAGGTTACCCCTCCTACGAGCAGTACTTC

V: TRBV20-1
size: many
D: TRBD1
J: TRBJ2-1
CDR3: CSARDWGQGNREQFF
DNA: TGCAGTGCTAGAGACTGGGGACAGGGGAATCGCGAGCAGTTCTTC

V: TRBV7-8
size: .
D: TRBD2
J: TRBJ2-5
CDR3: CASSHDPLAGGTQYF
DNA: TGTGCCAGCAGCCACGACCCGCTAGCGGGTGGGACCCAGTACTTC

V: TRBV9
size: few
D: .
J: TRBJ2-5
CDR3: CASSVNPGRSAQETQYF
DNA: TGTGCCAGCAGCGTAAACCCGGGACGAAGTGCCCAAGAGACCCAGTACTTC

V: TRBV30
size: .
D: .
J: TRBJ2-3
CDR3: CAWSGRGPSDTQYF
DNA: TGTGCCTGGAGTGGGCGGGGGCCTTCAGATACGCAGTATTTT

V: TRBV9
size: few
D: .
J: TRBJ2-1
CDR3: CASSVGTGALYNEQFF
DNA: TGTGCCAGCAGCGTAGGGACGGGGGCCCTCTACAATGAGCAGTTCTTC

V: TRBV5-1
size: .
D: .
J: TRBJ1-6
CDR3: CASSQGNLQLYNSPLHF
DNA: TGCGCCAGCAGCCAGGGAAACTTACAGCTTTATAATTCACCCCTCCACTTT

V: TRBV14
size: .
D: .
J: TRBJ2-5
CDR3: CASSHTTGIRYQETQYF
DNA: TGTGCCAGCAGCCACACCACAGGGATACGGTACCAAGAGACCCAGTACTTC

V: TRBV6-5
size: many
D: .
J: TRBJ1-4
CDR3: CASSPYNQNEKLFF
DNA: TGTGCCAGCAGTCCTTACAATCAGAATGAAAAACTGTTTTTT

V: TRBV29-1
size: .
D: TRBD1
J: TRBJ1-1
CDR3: CSVDPGQGYTEAFF
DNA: TGCAGCGTTGATCCGGGACAGGGATATACTGAAGCTTTCTTT

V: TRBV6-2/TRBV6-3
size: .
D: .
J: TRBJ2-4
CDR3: CASSPLVGEQYF
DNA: TGTGCCAGCAGCCCTCTAGTAGGTGAGCAGTACTTC

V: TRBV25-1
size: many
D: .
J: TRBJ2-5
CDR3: CASSEYFSWTLGQETQYF
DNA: TGTGCCAGCAGTGAATATTTTAGTTGGACACTCGGGCAAGAGACCCAGTACTTC

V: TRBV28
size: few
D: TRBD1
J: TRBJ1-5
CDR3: CASSLLPTGNQPQHF
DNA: TGTGCCAGCAGTTTATTACCGACAGGGAATCAGCCCCAGCATTTT

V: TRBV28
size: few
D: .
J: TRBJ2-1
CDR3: CASSSPGLSEQFF
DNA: TGTGCCAGCAGTTCCCCGGGACTCAGTGAGCAGTTCTTC

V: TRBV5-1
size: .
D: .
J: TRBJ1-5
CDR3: CASSTLPNQPRHF
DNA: TGCGCCAGCAGCACTTTACCGAATCAGCCCCGGCATTTT

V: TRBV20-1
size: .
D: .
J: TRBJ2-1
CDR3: CSASPRPWNEQFF
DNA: TGCAGTGCTAGCCCCAGGCCGTGGAATGAGCAGTTCTTC

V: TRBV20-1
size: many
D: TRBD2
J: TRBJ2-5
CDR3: CSARHPGLASETQYF
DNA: TGCAGTGCCCGCCATCCGGGACTAGCCTCGGAGACCCAGTACTTC

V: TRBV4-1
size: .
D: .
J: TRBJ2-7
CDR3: CASSQGLGGDYEQYF
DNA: TGCGCCAGCAGCCAAGGCTTGGGGGGAGACTACGAGCAGTACTTC

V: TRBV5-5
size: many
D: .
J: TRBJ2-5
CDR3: CASSFQAGPLETQYF
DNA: TGTGCCAGCAGCTTCCAGGCGGGACCGTTAGAGACCCAGTACTTC

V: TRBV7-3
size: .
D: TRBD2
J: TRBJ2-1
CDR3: CASNLGAGGDNEQFF
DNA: TGTGCCAGCAACCTGGGAGCGGGGGGTGACAATGAGCAGTTCTTC